This record concerns one T cell receptor (beta chain) sequence. The source of the sample is a study of memory CD8 T cells in hepatitis C reinfection. Time point specified: pre-reinfection, 55 to 20 weeks before reinfection detection. No in vitro expansion preceded TCR sequencing of the sorted cells. The CDR3 has 14 residues. J was trimmed by 7 bases and V by 4 bases; bases with no gene match: 3. Germline values: CDR1 MNHEY, CDR2 SMNVEV (reference sequence). The protocol was immunoSEQ multiplex PCR, while the TCRdb copy is restricted to in-frame clones and leaves out a portion. The table lists tens of thousands of clones, around nine tenths of them singletons, with around 1% in the top ten.

The sequencing sample was made of naive CD8+ T cells sorted from blood. The receptor's source is a young man with hepatitis C virus infection. The chain combines TRBV27 with TRBJ2-7; the match to TRBD2 covers 14 bases. DNA for the CDR3: TGTGCCAGCAGTTGGGGACTAGCGGGAGAAGAGCAGTACTTC. This gives the protein CASSWGLAGEEQYF.